This entry concerns a single TCR beta chain. This CDR3 is built from 15 residues. V lost 2 bases, J lost 0 bases, and 8 bases lay in between. The germline CDR1 and CDR2 sequences are MNHNY and SVGAGI (reference sequence). The data were produced by immunoSEQ multiplex PCR, yet TCRdb's version contains in-frame clones alone and is incomplete. The table records tens of thousands of clones, around 94% of them present only once. This sample stems from a study of T cell changes during pregnancy in multiple sclerosis. V is TRBV6-6 and J is TRBJ1-3, with D tentatively TRBD1 (6 bases). The sample consisted of peripheral blood, taken before pregnancy. The TCR sequence derives from a female donor with multiple sclerosis, enrolled in a pregnancy study. The CDR3 is CASSYLTGSGNTIYF. The CDR3 DNA sequence: TGTGCCAGCAGTTACCTGACAGGCTCTGGAAACACCATATATTTT.